Listed below are T cell receptor beta chains from one sample, sequenced in a study of shared clonotypes between healthy human individuals. Only in-frame clones appear in the TCRdb table, and some are missing; sequencing was by immunoSEQ multiplex PCR. The sample consists of over 1.5 million clones, about 98% of them appearing once. Input material: naive CD4+ T cells sorted from blood. Source of these receptors: a man under 40 in good health. Both conserved end residues are part of each CDR3. The D gene is left open where the match is weak. Expanded clones get a size class; other rows say once, few or many, or leave the size out.

J gene	clone size	V gene	D gene	CDR3 DNA	CDR3 protein
TRBJ2-5	once	TRBV5-8	.	TGTGCCAGCAGCCGGGACAACATGAGGGGGGACTTC	CASSRDNMRGDF
TRBJ1-2	.	TRBV5-1	TRBD1	TGCGCCAGCCAAGCTTTAGGTGACAGGGAAGAGGTCTACACCTTC	CASQALGDREEVYTF
TRBJ1-1	.	TRBV18	.	TGTGCCAGCTCACCACCGGCATCCGTCAGACCAATTGAAGCTTTCTTT	CASSPPASVRPIEAFF
TRBJ1-5	.	TRBV28	.	TGTGCCAGCAGTTTACCCCTTCGGACCGGATTCACGGGCCAGCCCCAGCATTTT	CASSLPLRTGFTGQPQHF
TRBJ1-4	.	TRBV15	.	TGTGCCACCAGCGGATGGGTGACAGAGTATAATGAAAAACTGTTTTTT	CATSGWVTEYNEKLFF
TRBJ1-4	once	TRBV2	TRBD1	TGTGCCAGCAGTGAGGGGACAGCTAATGAAAAACTGTTTTTT	CASSEGTANEKLFF
TRBJ1-2	once	TRBV29-1	.	TGCAGCGTTGTCGGGTCAGGGGAGGGCTATGGCTACACCTTC	CSVVGSGEGYGYTF
TRBJ2-5	.	TRBV5-1	TRBD2	TGCGCCAGCAGCTTGGTTGTAGCGGGACAAGAGACCCAGTACTTC	CASSLVVAGQETQYF
TRBJ2-2	.	TRBV4-3	.	TGCGCCAGCAGCCAAGAATACACCGGGGAGCTGTTTTTT	CASSQEYTGELFF
TRBJ2-1	once	TRBV5-4	TRBD2	TGTGCCAGCAGCTTCTCACTAGCGGGATACAATGAGCAGTTCTTC	CASSFSLAGYNEQFF
TRBJ2-2	.	TRBV5-1	.	TGCGCCAGCAGCGCACCAGTGACAGGTGGGAACACCGGGGAGCTGTTTTTT	CASSAPVTGGNTGELFF
TRBJ2-3	.	TRBV6-4	.	TGTGCCAGCAGTGTCCAGGGCTGGGATACGCAGTATTTT	CASSVQGWDTQYF
TRBJ1-5	.	TRBV18	TRBD1	TGTGCCAGCTCACCAAACAGGGGGCATCGGCCCCAGCATTTT	CASSPNRGHRPQHF
TRBJ1-4	.	TRBV6-5	TRBD1	TGTGCCAGCAGTTACACCACAGGGGCAGGGGAAAAACTGTTTTTT	CASSYTTGAGEKLFF
TRBJ2-3	.	TRBV28	TRBD2	TGTGCCAGCAGTTTCCCTCCTAGCGGGAGGGCCGAAGGGACGCAGTATTTT	CASSFPPSGRAEGTQYF
TRBJ2-7	.	TRBV5-5	.	TGTGCCAGCAGTCCGGGCCTCCAGGGGGGTCGCTACGAGCAGTACTTC	CASSPGLQGGRYEQYF
TRBJ2-7	.	TRBV5-1	.	TGCGCCAGCAGCTTGGCTGGGGGCAGGGGCGAGCAGTACTTC	CASSLAGGRGEQYF
TRBJ2-7	.	TRBV20-1	.	TGCAGTGCTAGAGAGCGCGAGGAGGGGTACTTC	CSAREREEGYF
TRBJ2-1	.	TRBV11-3	.	TGTGCCAGCAGCTTATCCGGTGGTGAGCAGTTCTTC	CASSLSGGEQFF
TRBJ1-5	once	TRBV7-9	TRBD1	TGTGCCAGCAGCCGAAGCACAGGGGGCGGAGGTCAGCCCCAGCATTTT	CASSRSTGGGGQPQHF
TRBJ2-7	.	TRBV19	TRBD2	TGTGCCAGTAGTACAACTAGCGGCTCCTACGAGCAGTACTTC	CASSTTSGSYEQYF
TRBJ2-7	.	TRBV4-1	.	TGCGCCAGCAGTAGAGGACCGGCAGCTTACGAGCAGTACTTC	CASSRGPAAYEQYF
TRBJ2-7	.	TRBV11-1	TRBD2	TGTGCCAGCAGCTTGCTAGCGGGAGGGCCGAGGGAACAGTACTTC	CASSLLAGGPREQYF
TRBJ1-1	.	TRBV5-5	.	TGTGCCAGCAGCTTGAGCTTAAGCGGTGAAGCTTTCTTT	CASSLSLSGEAFF
TRBJ1-2	.	TRBV5-5	.	TGTGCCAGCAGCTTGTCAGATAACTATGGCTACACCTTC	CASSLSDNYGYTF
TRBJ2-1	.	TRBV27	TRBD2	TGTGCCAGCAGAAAAGCGGGACTAGCGGGGAGGAATGAGCAGTTCTTC	CASRKAGLAGRNEQFF
TRBJ2-5	many	TRBV18	.	TGTGCCAGCTCACCGCTTAACAGGGCCCAGGAGACCCAGTACTTC	CASSPLNRAQETQYF
TRBJ2-3	.	TRBV5-1	TRBD2	TGCGCCAGCAGCTTGGACCCGGGAGGTACGCAGTATTTT	CASSLDPGGTQYF
TRBJ1-5	once	TRBV5-1	.	TGCGCCAGCAGCTTGGATGGGGGTCCCAATCAGCCCCAGCATTTT	CASSLDGGPNQPQHF
TRBJ1-2	.	TRBV27	TRBD1	TGTGCCAGCCGTACAGGGGGTCACTATGGCTACACCTTC	CASRTGGHYGYTF
TRBJ2-3	.	TRBV29-1	.	TGCAGCGTTGAAGCAGGCAAATACACAGATACGCAGTATTTT	CSVEAGKYTDTQYF
TRBJ2-1	.	TRBV7-2	.	TGTGCCAGCAGCCCCGCAGTAAGTTCCTCCTACAATGAGCAGTTCTTC	CASSPAVSSSYNEQFF
TRBJ2-7	.	TRBV18	.	TGTGCCAGCTCACCTAGAACTAGCATAAGCTCCTACGAGCAGTACTTC	CASSPRTSISSYEQYF
TRBJ2-7	once	TRBV7-3	TRBD1	TGTGCCAGCAGCTTAATATCGGGCCAGGGGGCCTACGAGCAGTACTTC	CASSLISGQGAYEQYF
TRBJ2-3	.	TRBV7-2	.	TGTGCCAGCAGCCGAGTTCTTGGAGATACGCAGTATTTT	CASSRVLGDTQYF
TRBJ2-2	.	TRBV18	.	TGTGCCAGCTCACACCCCGGGACTCGAAACACCGGGGAGCTGTTTTTT	CASSHPGTRNTGELFF
TRBJ1-1	.	TRBV5-1	.	TGCGCCAGCAGCTCTGATATTGCCACAGGGCATTTTGAAGCTTTCTTT	CASSSDIATGHFEAFF
TRBJ2-7	.	TRBV5-6	TRBD2	TGTGCCAGCCAGGGAGGGGCCCACGGTTTCTACGAGCAGTACTTC	CASQGGAHGFYEQYF
TRBJ2-7	once	TRBV7-8	TRBD1	TGTGCCAGCAGCCGGACAGGAAAACTCTACGAGCAGTACTTC	CASSRTGKLYEQYF
TRBJ2-7	.	TRBV5-1	TRBD2	TGCGCCAGCAGCTTGTTAGCGGGAAGCTCCTACGAGCAGTACTTC	CASSLLAGSSYEQYF
TRBJ1-2	once	TRBV15	.	TGTGCCACCAGCAGAGGGAGCGTTGGTGGCTACACCTTC	CATSRGSVGGYTF
TRBJ2-1	.	TRBV5-4	TRBD1	TGTGCCAGCAGCTACCCGGGACAGATCAATGAGCAGTTCTTC	CASSYPGQINEQFF
TRBJ2-1	once	TRBV19	TRBD2	TGTGCCAGTAGTATAGATAGGTCGGGAGGAAGGGTCAATGAGCAGTTCTTC	CASSIDRSGGRVNEQFF
TRBJ2-1	.	TRBV18	.	TGTGCCAGCTCACCAAGATCACAGATCTACAATGAGCAGTTCTTC	CASSPRSQIYNEQFF
TRBJ2-7	.	TRBV28	TRBD2	TGTGCCAGTTCACTAGCGGGCCTGGGCTCCTACGAGCAGTACTTC	CASSLAGLGSYEQYF
TRBJ2-7	.	TRBV19	.	TGTGCCAGTGGAGATGTGTCCTACGAGCAGTACTTC	CASGDVSYEQYF
TRBJ2-2	.	TRBV5-1	TRBD2	TGCGCCAGCAGCTTGTTAGCGGGAGGAACCGGGGAGCTGTTTTTT	CASSLLAGGTGELFF
TRBJ2-3	.	TRBV7-2	TRBD2	TGTGCCAGCAGCTTAGCTCCAGCGGGAGGGCCCGGAGATACGCAGTATTTT	CASSLAPAGGPGDTQYF
TRBJ2-7	once	TRBV5-1	.	TGCGCCAGCAGCTTGGAACAGATCTACGAGCAGTACTTC	CASSLEQIYEQYF
TRBJ2-3	.	TRBV25-1	.	TGTGCCAGCAGTGAATACCCGGGACTGGGGGACACAGATACGCAGTATTTT	CASSEYPGLGDTDTQYF
TRBJ2-1	.	TRBV27	TRBD1	TGTGCCAGCTCTAGCTTCACCTCGGGACAGGGGACGCACCCTTCCTACAATGAGCAGTTCTTC	CASSSFTSGQGTHPSYNEQFF
TRBJ2-3	.	TRBV19	TRBD1	TGTGCCAGTGCACAGGGGGCCCCAGATACGCAGTATTTT	CASAQGAPDTQYF
TRBJ2-7	.	TRBV7-9	TRBD1	TGTGCCAGCAGCTTTGGGACAGCCTACGAGCAGTACTTC	CASSFGTAYEQYF
TRBJ2-7	.	TRBV7-9	TRBD2	TGTGCCAGCAGCTCTACTAGCGGCCCCTACGAGCAGTACTTC	CASSSTSGPYEQYF
TRBJ2-4	.	TRBV5-4	TRBD1	TGTGCCAGCAGCCCGGCTGGGGACAGGAGGCCAAACATTCAGTACTTC	CASSPAGDRRPNIQYF
TRBJ1-1	.	TRBV19	TRBD1	TGTGCCAGTAGTTGGGCAGGGGGGACTGAAGCTTTCTTT	CASSWAGGTEAFF
TRBJ1-2	.	TRBV5-1	TRBD1	TGCGCCAGCAGCCCCACCCCGGGAGGGGGCAGTAGTGGCTACACCTTC	CASSPTPGGGSSGYTF
TRBJ2-7	.	TRBV7-2	TRBD1	TGTGCCAGCAGCTTAGGGCCACCGGGACAGGGGGGCTACGAGCAGTACTTC	CASSLGPPGQGGYEQYF